This T cell receptor beta chain was recovered during a study of blood T cell repertoires in COVID-19 (dated by TCRdb to between 2020 and 2021). About the study as a whole: The collaborator samples originated in the United States, Italy and Spain and spanned the acute and convalescent phases of COVID-19. The material from the prospective study consisted of cDNA or gDNA derived from T cells, B-cell-depleted T cells, or PBMCs. Subjects who had been exposed to COVID-19, were actively infected with it, or had recovered from it provided the deeply sampled blood TCRbeta repertoires that made up the dataset. The repertoires were made available in a free public database intended to serve as a resource for research on the immune response to SARS-CoV-2. Samples came from the ongoing ImmuneRACE study (first 160 participants) plus 1,254 subjects from 6 global collaborators. Nearly every sample came with metadata listing a de-identified subject ID, COVID-19 status, age in years and sex. Where available, HLA class I and class II types were taken from metadata supplied by the sample provider and were not determined by assay-based typing.

The immunoSEQ Assay, a bias-controlled multiplex PCR, was used to amplify TCRbeta CDR3 regions from genomic DNA. From the authors' description of their analysis: The number of nucleated cells in each sample was estimated from the amplification of reference gene primers within the assay. To quantify the absolute abundance of each unique TCRbeta CDR3 rearrangement, sequence reads were collapsed and filtered. For each sample, productive Simpson clonality was calculated as the square root of Simpson's diversity index over productive rearrangements. The table comes from immuneACCESS by way of TCRdb, which keeps in-frame sequences with V and J called. Part of the clones is missing from these tables; in studies checked, under half for an unresolved V gene and the rest for unknown reasons. That table supplies the V and J calls and clone size; D and trimming were determined from the DNA. Present in this sample are 350,000 to 450,000 clones, less than 90% of which were seen just once. The leading ten clones occupy roughly 7.2% of the sample.

One collaborating source in Seattle enrolled patients during active infection and followed them longitudinally through the course of disease. Whole blood was collected in K2EDTA tubes by collaborating institutions according to the institutions' own protocols. For TCRbeta analysis, collaborators shipped samples in one of three forms: frozen whole blood, isolated PBMCs, or DNA extracted from either of those sample types. The paper as a whole reports these results and caveats: The amount of clinical and demographic metadata varied by source and participant and was provided uncurated.

On this clone itself: There is no known antigen for this receptor. Per-nucleotide qualities are absent, and no much larger clonotype sits a single base away.

Per the germline V gene, SNHLY is the CDR1 and FYNNEI is the CDR2. Reading from cysteine to phenylalanine, the CDR3 counts 14 amino acids. This entry keeps only the CDR3 DNA: 42 bases, framed from base 1. Trimmed from V: 6 bases; trimmed from J: 9 bases; junction bases lacking a gene match: 9. The source material was peripheral blood. The rearrangement joined TRBV2 to TRBJ2-1; TRBD2 fits 9 bases in the junction. The TCR originated in a woman aged 55-69 years with COVID-19, enrolled during active disease. The CDR3 reads as follows: CASRLTSGSGEQFF. DNA sequence: TGTGCCAGCAGGCTTACTAGCGGGTCGGGTGAGCAGTTCTTC.